This entry describes one TCR beta chain. The record originates from a study of blood T cell repertoires in COVID-19. Profiling relied on immunoSEQ multiplex PCR, and the TCRdb table lists in-frame clones only, not all of them. This sample has tens of thousands of clones; about 83% occur once, and the top ten carry 6.3%. This CDR3 has 14 amino acids. Germline V CDR1 and CDR2: MDHEN, SYDVKM. Trimming took 6 bases from V and 8 from J; bases not matched to a gene: 12. Sample: peripheral blood. The origin of this receptor is a man aged 70 or older with COVID-19, enrolled during active disease. The chain combines TRBV28 with TRBJ1-2; 7 nucleotides agree with TRBD1. The CDR3 sequence: CASSAGTESWGYTF. The CDR3 DNA reads as TGTGCCAGCAGCGCCGGGACAGAGTCGTGGGGCTACACCTTC.